These T cell receptor beta chains were read from a single sample in a study of T cells in Graves' hyperthyroidism and ophthalmopathy. TCRdb re-called the multiplex PCR reads through MiXCR, storing one row per CDR3 protein. The sample carries about half a million distinct CDR3 sequences, roughly 16% recorded once. The sample taken for sequencing was blood. All receptors derive from a young woman with Graves' ophthalmopathy. CDR3s include the opening cysteine and the closing phenylalanine or tryptophan. A D gene is named only where the DNA matches it firmly. Clone size is not always given. Where it is, it says once, few, many or a class for expanded clones.

CDR3nt	CDR3aa	v_gene	j_gene	abundance	d_gene
TGCAGCGTTGCGGACGGGAGGGGGTACGAGCAGTACTTC	CSVADGRGYEQYF	TRBV29-1	TRBJ2-7	-	TRBD2
TGTGCCAGCAGCCATGACAGAGAAGCTTTCTTT	CASSHDREAFF	TRBV5-5	TRBJ1-1	-	-
TGCAGCGTCGGAGACAGGGGCCACGAGCAGTACTTC	CSVGDRGHEQYF	TRBV29-1	TRBJ2-7	many	TRBD1
TGTGCCAGCAGTTTCGGGGGGGGAAGGAGCACAGATACGCAGTATTTT	CASSFGGGRSTDTQYF	TRBV28	TRBJ2-3	-	TRBD2
TGCGCCAGCAGCCAATCTGGAGGGAGCGGCAACTATGGCTACACCTTC	CASSQSGGSGNYGYTF	TRBV4-3	TRBJ1-2	few	-
TGTGCCAGCAGCTTACCCCCGGGACTAGCGGCTTACTCCTACAATGAGCAGTTCTTC	CASSLPPGLAAYSYNEQFF	TRBV7-3	TRBJ2-1	-	TRBD2
TGCAGTGCTAGAGATCTTGAGGAAAACACTGAAGCTTTCTTT	CSARDLEENTEAFF	TRBV20-1	TRBJ1-1	few	-
TGCGCCAGCAGCTTGAATTGGGATACGCAGTATTTT	CASSLNWDTQYF	TRBV5-1	TRBJ2-3	many	-
TGTGCCAGCAGCTCAGACGGGAACTCTGGAAACACCATATATTTT	CASSSDGNSGNTIYF	TRBV13	TRBJ1-3	few	-
TGCGCCACCCTCCTAGTGAATGAGCAGTTCTTC	CATLLVNEQFF	TRBV10-2	TRBJ2-1	-	-
TGTGCCAGCAGTGACATTTTTACGGCCCAACAGGCGGGGGAGACCCAGTACTTC	CASSDIFTAQQAGETQYF	TRBV6-1	TRBJ2-5	-	-
TGCGCCAGCAGCCTCATCTGGGCCGCGAACACTGAAGCTTTCTTT	CASSLIWAANTEAFF	TRBV4-1	TRBJ1-1	-	-
TGTGCCACCAGTGACTGGGGACTAGCGGGAGGGTACCAAGAGACCCAGTACTTC	CATSDWGLAGGYQETQYF	TRBV24-1	TRBJ2-5	many	TRBD2
TGCGCCAGCAGCCAGGGACAGGGGGTAAACGAGCAGTACTTC	CASSQGQGVNEQYF	TRBV4-3	TRBJ2-7	few	TRBD1
TGTGCCAGCTCACGTTATACGGGACAGAGCACAGATACGCAGTATTTT	CASSRYTGQSTDTQYF	TRBV18	TRBJ2-3	many	TRBD1
TGCAGTGCTAGCGGGGCCACCTCCTACGAGCAGTACTTC	CSASGATSYEQYF	TRBV20-1	TRBJ2-7	many	-
TGTGCCAGCAGCCTTCTAGCGGGGGACGAGCAGTACTTC	CASSLLAGDEQYF	TRBV7-2	TRBJ2-7	many	TRBD2